This TCR beta chain was observed in a study of blood T cells in healthy people across ages. General study points: As age increased, TCR beta diversity per million T cells fell in a roughly linear fashion. Naive CD4+ cell counts and diversity both ran higher in long-lived than in aged donors. Changes in expanded clonotypes were possibly confounded, as the CMV status of donors was unknown.

Next came a second PCR, run for about 7 to 12 cycles, which used a sample-barcoded 5' primer along with a J-beta primer mix. All cDNA molecules were each tagged by a template-switch adaptor with 12 random nucleotides. One entry per CDR3 protein results from TCRdb running MiXCR on the 5' RACE reads. The data contain about 1.8 million distinct CDR3 sequences, just under 50% of them singletons. V lost 4 bases and J 1 base, leaving 13 bases between the germline ends. Germline V gene sequence: CDR1 MNHEY, CDR2 SVGAGI. The CDR3 extends over 15 amino acids. Turning to this clonotype: Its antigen is not identified.

This clonotype was sampled from a woman between 40 and 55 years old in good health. The chain joins TRBV6-5 to TRBJ1-1; D uncertain. The specimen sequenced was blood. CDR3 in amino acids: CASSFQLGGNTEAFF. CDR3 in DNA: TGTGCCAGCAGTTTCCAGCTCGGTGGGAACACTGAAGCTTTCTTT.